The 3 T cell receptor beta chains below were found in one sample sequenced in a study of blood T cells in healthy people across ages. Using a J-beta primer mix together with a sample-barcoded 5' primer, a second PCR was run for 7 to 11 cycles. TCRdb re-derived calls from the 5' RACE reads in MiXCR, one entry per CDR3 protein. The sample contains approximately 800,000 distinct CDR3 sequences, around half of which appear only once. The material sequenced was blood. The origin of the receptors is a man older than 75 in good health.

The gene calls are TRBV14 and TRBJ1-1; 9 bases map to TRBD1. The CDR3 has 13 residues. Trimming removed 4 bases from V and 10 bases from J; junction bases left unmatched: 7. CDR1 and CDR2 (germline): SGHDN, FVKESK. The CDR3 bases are TGTGCCAGCAGCCGCGGGACAGGGAGATTAGCTTTCTTT. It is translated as CASSRGTGRLAFF.

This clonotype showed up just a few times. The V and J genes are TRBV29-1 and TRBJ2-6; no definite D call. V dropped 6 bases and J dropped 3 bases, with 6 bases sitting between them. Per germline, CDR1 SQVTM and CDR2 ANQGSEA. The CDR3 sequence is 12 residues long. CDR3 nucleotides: TGCAGCGTACATATTGGGGCCAACGTCCTGACTTTC. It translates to CSVHIGANVLTF.

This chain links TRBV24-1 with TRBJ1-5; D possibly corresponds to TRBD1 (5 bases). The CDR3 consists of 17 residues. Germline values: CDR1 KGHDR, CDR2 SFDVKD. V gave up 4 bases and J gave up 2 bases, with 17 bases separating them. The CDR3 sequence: CATSDHNTGTGNQPQHF. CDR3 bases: TGTGCCACCAGTGACCACAACACCGGGACGGGCAATCAGCCCCAGCATTTT.